This TCR beta chain was documented in a study of human T cells and chemical hapten exposure. General study points: There was no change with DPC sensitization in TCRs above 1 in 1000 frequency.

CDR1 and CDR2 (germline): ENHRY, SYGVKD. V lost 0 bases, J lost 7 bases, and 15 bases stayed unmatched. This CDR3 is 21 amino acids long. TCRdb re-analysed the RACE reads in MiXCR, keeping a single row per CDR3 protein. In the table there are more than 300,000 distinct CDR3 sequences, around 5.5% of which are singletons. Time point specified: pre-sensitization, week 0. Sample treatment: therapeutic diphenylcyclopropenone sensitization with weekly scalp DPC. Prior to each patch test being applied, blood was drawn. On this clonotype: Its antigen is not known.

The sequences come from whole blood, collected in connection with sensitization to the hapten diphenylcyclopropenone (DPC). This chain uses TRBV10-3 with TRBJ2-1; 16 positions match TRBD2. The origin of this receptor is a woman aged 18-35 years with alopecia areata. Some clones in this sample may be carry-over from other donors' samples. In nucleotides, the CDR3 is TGTGCCATCAGTGAGTCGAGCGGGACTAGCGGGGGGGCCGAGAGGAGTAATGAGCAGTTCTTC. Its protein is CAISESSGTSGGAERSNEQFF.